This passage covers 27 T cell receptor beta chains from one sample sequenced in a study of regulatory T cells in long-lasting Graves disease. With iRepertoire HTBI primers and Arm-PCR of CDR3 regions, TCR beta libraries were built. Using its own MiXCR run on the multiplex PCR reads, TCRdb lists one record per CDR3 protein. The repertoire holds about 370,000 distinct CDR3 sequences, roughly a sixth seen once, with over 20% in the top ten. Time point reported: newly diagnosed GD, antithyroid drugs for less than 3 months. From RNA extracted from PBMCs, the TCR library was made. This specimen consisted of peripheral blood mononuclear cells (PBMCs), obtained at new diagnosis, from a patient treated with antithyroid drugs. The receptors stem from a female donor with Graves disease.

The gene calls are TRBV7-9 and TRBJ2-1; 8 nucleotides match TRBD2. Trimming cost V 5 bases and J 0 bases; bases outside gene matches: 21. The length of the CDR3 is 21 residues. Germline V gives CDR1 SEHNR, CDR2 FQNEAQ (reference sequence). In nucleotides, the CDR3 is TGTGCCAGCAGCCCGGTTAGCCAGCGGGAGAATTGGGTTATCTCCTACAATGAGCAGTTCTTC. Its protein is CASSPVSQRENWVISYNEQFF.

In its sample, this clonotype was seen many times. The chain employs TRBV6-2 or TRBV6-3 and TRBJ2-1, with a weak D call TRBD1 (5 bases). CDR3 size: 16 residues. Germline CDR1 and CDR2: MNHEY and SVGEGT. V gave up 2 bases and J gave up 0 bases, with 11 bases separating them. CDR3 amino acids: CASSYAWGYSYNEQFF. As DNA, the CDR3 is TGTGCCAGCAGTTACGCGTGGGGCTACTCCTACAATGAGCAGTTCTTC.

This clonotype appeared many times. The chain is built from TRBV7-3 and TRBJ1-1; D gene ambiguous. Germline V CDR1 and CDR2: SGHTA, FQGTGA. The V end lost 2 bases, the J end lost 1 base, and 11 bases lay between the germline ends. The length of the CDR3 is 15 residues. CDR3 DNA sequence: TGTGCCAGCAGCTTATCCCCGAGCCCGAACACTGAAGCTTTCTTT. As protein: CASSLSPSPNTEAFF.

The sample holds many counts of this clonotype. The V call is TRBV29-1, the J call TRBJ2-5; D perhaps matches TRBD2 (6 bases). Germline values: CDR1 SQVTM, CDR2 ANQGSEA. This CDR3 is 12 amino acids long. The ends were cut back, 7 bases at V and 1 base at J, with 10 bases in the middle. CDR3 DNA sequence: TGCAGCGCCATGGAGGGCCAAGAGACCCAGTACTTC. Translating it yields CSAMEGQETQYF. The entire variable domain, with the rest obtained from reference TRBV29-1 and TRBJ2-5, is as follows: SAVISQKPSRDICQRGTSLTIQCQVDSQVTMMFWYRQQPGQSLTLIATANQGSEATYESGFVIDKFPISRPNLTFSTLTVSNMSPEDSSIYLCSAMEGQETQYFGPGTRLLVL.

This clonotype occurred many times. The chain combines TRBV2 with TRBJ1-1; D remains ambiguous. V was shortened by 5 bases and J by 1 base, with 14 bases between the two germline ends. CDR1 and CDR2 (germline): SNHLY, FYNNEI. The CDR3 is made up of 15 amino acids. Here the CDR3 reads CASSPNLGENTEAFF. The DNA of the CDR3 is TGTGCCAGCAGTCCTAATCTGGGTGAGAACACTGAAGCTTTCTTT.

The DNA for the CDR3 is TGCGCCAGCAGCTTGAGACACAGGGAAGTACGCAATGAGCAGTTCTTC. Protein sequence: CASSLRHREVRNEQFF. The chain links TRBV5-1 to TRBJ2-1; D is possibly TRBD1 (6 bases). Germline CDR1 is SGHRS and CDR2 is YFSETQ. V gave up 1 base and J gave up 6 bases, with 17 bases separating them. The CDR3 sequence is 16 residues long.

This clonotype occurred once. This chain links TRBV28 with TRBJ2-3; D not resolved. Trimming took 5 bases from V and 0 from J, leaving 9 bases between them. CDR3 length: 14 residues. The germline V gene encodes CDR1 MDHEN and CDR2 SYDVKM. CDR3 in DNA: TGTGCCAGCAGTCCCATGAAGAGCACAGATACGCAGTATTTT. It translates to CASSPMKSTDTQYF.

This clonotype was counted a few times. The chain uses TRBV28 and TRBJ1-1; 8 positions agree with TRBD1. The CDR3 has 20 amino acids. V dropped 2 bases and J dropped 2; count of bases not matched to a gene: 19. Per germline, CDR1 MDHEN and CDR2 SYDVKM. CDR3 protein: CASSLINLTGGNSPNTEAFF. In nucleotides, the CDR3 is TGTGCCAGCAGTTTAATTAACCTAACAGGGGGTAATAGCCCTAACACTGAAGCTTTCTTT.

The chain has TRBV6-5 and TRBJ2-6; D ambiguous. This CDR3 region has 15 residues. V was shortened by 2 bases and J by 2 bases, with 7 bases between the two germline ends. The V gene's germline CDR1 is MNHEY and CDR2 SVGAGI. The chain's CDR3 is CASSYHRAGANVLTF. The CDR3 DNA follows: TGTGCCAGCAGTTACCATAGAGCTGGGGCCAACGTCCTGACTTTC.

The sample holds many counts of this clonotype. The gene calls are TRBV6-9 and TRBJ1-1; a possible D gene is TRBD1 (6 bases). The CDR3 length is 13 residues. The germline V and J ends were trimmed by 2 bases and 8 bases, with 12 bases remaining between them. The germline V gene encodes CDR1 MNHGY and CDR2 SVAAGI. Here the CDR3 reads CASSYHRALEAFF. The DNA of the CDR3 is TGTGCCAGCAGTTATCACAGGGCCCTAGAAGCTTTCTTT.

Only a few counts were recorded for this clonotype. The chain has TRBV19 and TRBJ1-2; D is unclear. Germline lookup yields CDR1 LNHDA and CDR2 SQIVND (reference sequence). This CDR3 has 12 amino acids. V was shortened by 3 bases and J by 8 bases, with 10 bases between the two germline ends. The CDR3 protein is CASSILEGGYTF. The CDR3 region has the DNA TGTGCCAGTAGTATCTTGGAAGGCGGCTACACCTTC.

A few counts support this clonotype. The chain carries TRBV5-5 and TRBJ1-1; weak D call: TRBD1 (6 bases). V was cut by 0 bases and J by 1 base, with 13 bases left in between. There are 16 residues in the CDR3. Germline V lookup: CDR1 SGHKS, CDR2 YYEKEE (reference sequence). CDR3 protein: CASSLAGGAANTEAFF. CDR3 coding DNA: TGTGCCAGCAGCTTGGCCGGGGGGGCCGCGAACACTGAAGCTTTCTTT.

This clonotype was recorded a few times. This chain joins TRBV4-1 and TRBJ2-1, with a possible D match to TRBD1 (6 bases). The CDR3 loop spans 12 amino acids. The V gene lost 4 bases and the J gene lost 10 bases, with 11 bases spanning the gap. The V gene's germline CDR1 is MGHRA and CDR2 YSYEKL. CDR3 in DNA: TGCGCCAGCAGCCGGACAGCAGGGGAGCAGTTCTTC. It translates to CASSRTAGEQFF.

A remark on this clonotype: This likely traces to a read error, being one base from a far larger clone. This chain uses TRBV11-2 with TRBJ2-1; the D is unclear. The CDR3 runs 11 residues. Germline V gene data show CDR1 as SGHAT and CDR2 as FQNNGV. V dropped 2 bases and J dropped 13 bases, with 9 bases sitting between them. In DNA, the CDR3 is TGTGCCAGCAGCTTAAACGAGACCCAGTTCTTC. The encoded protein is CASSLNETQFF.

The chain has TRBV7-9 and TRBJ1-1; D uncertain. V was clipped by 1 base and J by 4 bases, with 13 bases between them. The CDR3 has 15 amino acids. Per germline, CDR1 SEHNR and CDR2 FQNEAQ (reference sequence). The CDR3 region is CASSLGSRKSTEAFF. CDR3 nucleotide sequence: TGTGCCAGCAGCTTAGGGTCGAGGAAAAGCACTGAAGCTTTCTTT.

The chain recombines TRBV20-1 with TRBJ2-7, with TRBD2 matching 13 bases. The CDR3 is made up of 16 amino acids. Losses at the gene ends were 6 bases for V and 5 bases for J; bases not matched to a gene: 13. CDR1 is DFQATT and CDR2 is SNEGSKA in the germline V gene (reference sequence). In nucleotides, the CDR3 is TGCAGTGCAATCACTAGCGGGGGGGCTATTTTTAACGAGCAGTACTTC. This gives the protein CSAITSGGAIFNEQYF.

This clonotype occurred many times. The chain uses TRBV10-3 and TRBJ2-1, with a weak D call TRBD1 (6 bases). The V end was cut by 5 bases, the J end by 0 bases, with 14 bases between. This CDR3 is built from 16 residues. Germline loops: CDR1 ENHRY, CDR2 SYGVKD. CDR3 residues: CAISRDRGGSYNEQFF. The CDR3 DNA reads as TGTGCCATCAGTCGTGATAGAGGGGGCTCCTACAATGAGCAGTTCTTC.

There are many counts of this clonotype. The chain uses TRBV28 and TRBJ2-2; 7 nucleotides agree with TRBD1. Germline V gene sequence: CDR1 MDHEN, CDR2 SYDVKM. CDR3 length equals 15 residues. The V segment lost 10 bases and the J segment 3 bases; nucleotides outside the gene matches: 11. The CDR3 region is CAIPRGQGYTGELFF. DNA of the CDR3: TGTGCCATCCCAAGGGGGCAAGGGTACACCGGGGAGCTGTTTTTT.

This chain joins TRBV6-1 and TRBJ1-2, with TRBD1 matching 12 bases. Germline V gives CDR1 MNHNS, CDR2 SASEGT. V lost 6 bases, J lost 7 bases, and 15 bases stayed unmatched. This CDR3 spans 17 amino acids. The CDR3 DNA reads TGTGCCAGCAGCCGACCAACCTACGGGACAGGGGGCGGTGGCTACACCTTC. Residues: CASSRPTYGTGGGGYTF.

V gene TRBV4-3 combines with J gene TRBJ2-2, with D tentatively TRBD2 (5 bases). There are 14 residues in the CDR3. Deletions cut 0 bases from V and 6 bases from J, with 8 bases between. Germline V gene lookup returns CDR1 LGHNA and CDR2 YSLEER. This chain's CDR3 is CASSQDLSAGELFF. The CDR3 nucleotides read TGCGCCAGCAGCCAAGATCTTAGCGCCGGGGAGCTGTTTTTT.

This clonotype was seen at least ten times. The rearrangement links TRBV6-1 to TRBJ2-1; 8 positions agree with TRBD2. V lost 5 bases and J lost 6; bases outside the gene matches: 9. The CDR3 covers 15 residues. Germline V gene data show CDR1 as MNHNS and CDR2 as SASEGT. The DNA of the CDR3 is TGTGCCAGCAGTCCGCAAGCGGGAGATGGCAATGAGCAGTTCTTC. Translation gives CASSPQAGDGNEQFF.

The sample holds many counts of this clonotype. The J gene is TRBJ1-2, the V gene TRBV10-3; D is possibly TRBD1 (5 bases). V was pared by 2 bases and J by 5 bases, with 12 bases between. CDR1 is ENHRY, CDR2 SYGVKD, per germline. The CDR3 runs 14 residues. The CDR3 here is CAISEQETAYGYTF. In nucleotides, the CDR3 is TGTGCCATCAGTGAGCAAGAGACAGCTTATGGCTACACCTTC.

There are a few counts of this clonotype. This rearrangement joins TRBV9 to TRBJ1-5, with 7 bases lining up with TRBD1. The CDR3 spans 14 residues. Germline values: CDR1 SGDLS, CDR2 YYNGEE. V trimming: 3 bases; J trimming: 5 bases; junction bases outside the gene matches: 5. CDR3: CASSADRDDQPQHF. The CDR3 DNA follows: TGTGCCAGCAGCGCCGACAGGGATGATCAGCCCCAGCATTTT.

This clonotype was seen many times. This chain links TRBV27 with TRBJ2-3; no clear D gene. V was pared by 3 bases and J by 0 bases, with 13 bases between. The CDR3 has 16 amino acids. The germline gives CDR1 MNHEY, CDR2 SMNVEV (reference sequence). The CDR3 region is CASSFLSHSSTDTQYF. The DNA for the CDR3 is TGTGCCAGCAGTTTTTTATCCCACTCTAGCACAGATACGCAGTATTTT.

There are many counts of this clonotype. The rearrangement joins TRBV12-3 or TRBV12-4 to TRBJ1-1; maybe TRBD1 (5 bases). V lost 5 bases, J lost 3 bases, and 13 bases lay in between. The CDR3 covers 14 residues. The CDR3 DNA sequence: TGTGCCAGCAGTAAGACACAAGGGGACACTGAAGCTTTCTTT. Its protein is CASSKTQGDTEAFF.

This clonotype was counted at least ten times. The V call is TRBV3-1, the J call TRBJ1-1; the D is unclear. V was cut by 4 bases and J by 1 base, with 4 bases left in between. The CDR3 has 12 residues. Germline V gene lookup returns CDR1 LGHDT and CDR2 YNNKEL (reference sequence). CDR3 amino acids: CASSRRNTEAFF. The CDR3 DNA sequence: TGTGCCAGCAGCCGCAGGAACACTGAAGCTTTCTTT.

CDR3 in amino acids: CASSSQRTDSTDTQYF. The CDR3 DNA is TGTGCCAGCAGTTCCCAACGGACAGACAGCACAGATACGCAGTATTTT. J is TRBJ2-3 and V is TRBV27; TRBD1 is a possible D gene (6 bases). The germline V gene encodes CDR1 MNHEY and CDR2 SMNVEV (reference sequence). The CDR3 consists of 16 residues. Trimming removed 4 bases from V and 0 bases from J, with 14 bases in between.